Each of the 27 T cell receptor beta chains below was sequenced from the same sample in a study of blood T cell repertoires in COVID-19. The protocol was immunoSEQ multiplex PCR, while the TCRdb copy is restricted to in-frame clones and leaves out a portion. Among approximately 30,000 clones listed, roughly three quarters were seen once. The sample comprised peripheral blood. The receptors were gathered from a man between 70 and 80 years old with acute or convalescent COVID-19.

This clone occurred a few times. J is TRBJ2-4 and V is TRBV14; a weak D match, TRBD2 (5 bases). The ends were cut back, 4 bases at V and 0 bases at J, with 10 bases in the middle. Germline V gene sequence: CDR1 SGHDN, CDR2 FVKESK. The CDR3 is made up of 15 amino acids. The chain's CDR3 is CASSPQGLAKNIQYF. CDR3 sequence (DNA): TGTGCCAGCAGCCCACAAGGACTAGCCAAAAACATTCAGTACTTC.

J is TRBJ2-1 and V is TRBV27; possibly TRBD2 for D (5 bases). Trimming pared 6 bases from V and 6 bases from J, leaving 15 bases between. The CDR3 length is 14 residues. Germline CDR1 is MNHEY and CDR2 is SMNVEV (reference sequence). The CDR3 here is CASRRGGGLNEQFF. DNA for the CDR3: TGTGCCAGCAGGCGCGGCGGCGGACTCAATGAGCAGTTCTTC.

This clone was counted between two and nine times. The chain couples TRBV30 to TRBJ1-2, with 9 bases that match TRBD1. The CDR3 is 15 amino acids. Per germline, CDR1 GTSNPN and CDR2 SVGIG (reference sequence). V shed 1 base, J shed 4 bases, and the junction held 7 bases outside the gene matches. The CDR3 nucleotides read TGTGCCTGGAGTGACACGGGACAGGGTATCTATGGCTACACCTTC. This gives the protein CAWSDTGQGIYGYTF.

As DNA, the CDR3 is TGTGCCACCAGCTCAAGAACAGGTTCGGCGTCTGGTTATGGCTACACCTTC. Translation gives CATSSRTGSASGYGYTF. The chain has TRBV15 and TRBJ1-2; a weak D match, TRBD1 (5 bases). Germline V gene data show CDR1 as LNHNV and CDR2 as YYDKDF (reference sequence). The CDR3 is 17 residues long. Trimming took 5 bases from V and 5 from J, leaving 24 bases between them.

The chain combines TRBV7-2 with TRBJ1-1, with D possibly being TRBD1 (6 bases). Looked up from germline, CDR1 is SGHTA and CDR2 is FQGNSA. CDR3 length: 13 amino acids. The germline V and J ends were trimmed by 6 bases and 3 bases, with 11 bases remaining between them. This CDR3 is CASSYQGYTEAFF. The CDR3 DNA sequence: TGTGCCAGCAGTTATCAGGGGTACACTGAAGCTTTCTTT.

This clone was seen a handful of times. The V gene is TRBV23-1, the J gene TRBJ2-5; the D gene is possibly TRBD2 (5 bases). TRBV23-1 is marked as an open reading frame, function uncertain. The CDR3 length is 15 residues. Trimming took 4 bases from V and 5 from J, leaving 17 bases between them. CDR3 sequence (DNA): TGCGCCAGCAGTCTCCGGGCTAGCAGAAAGGAGACCCAGTACTTC. It codes for CASSLRASRKETQYF.

CDR3 coding DNA: TGCGCCAGCAGCCTTCCCGGGGATTCGGGACTAGCCAAAAACATTCAGTACTTC. It codes for CASSLPGDSGLAKNIQYF. This chain joins TRBV4-1 and TRBJ2-4, with a possible D match to TRBD2 (6 bases). Trimming stripped 4 bases from V and 0 bases from J, with 19 bases between. Per the germline V gene, CDR1 is MGHRA and CDR2 is YSYEKL. CDR3 size: 18 residues.

The chain's CDR3 is CASSLSPGQGANTEAFF. The CDR3 nucleotides are TGCGCCAGCAGCCTAAGCCCCGGACAGGGGGCTAACACTGAAGCTTTCTTT. The chain is built from TRBV4-3 and TRBJ1-1; the match to TRBD1 covers 11 bases. The length of the CDR3 is 17 residues. Germline lookup yields CDR1 LGHNA and CDR2 YSLEER. With 4 bases clipped from V and 2 bases from J, the junction kept 9 bases outside the gene matches.

The chain couples TRBV6-4 to TRBJ2-1; the match to TRBD2 covers 11 bases. Trimming removed 5 bases from V and 7 bases from J; junction bases left unmatched: 7. The CDR3 is made up of 15 amino acids. CDR1 and CDR2 from the germline V gene are MRHNA and SNTAGT. The CDR3 is CASSSTSGGRNEQFF. The CDR3 DNA reads as TGTGCCAGCAGTTCCACTAGCGGGGGCCGGAATGAGCAGTTCTTC.

The chain carries TRBV19 and TRBJ2-7, with D possibly TRBD1 on 5 matching bases. Germline values: CDR1 LNHDA, CDR2 SQIVND (reference sequence). V was cut by 5 bases and J by 5 bases, with 13 bases left in between. This CDR3 spans 13 amino acids. DNA of the CDR3: TGTGCCAGTAGTCTTCAGGGTGGCGACGAGCAGTACTTC. Translation: CASSLQGGDEQYF.

This rearrangement joins TRBV5-4 to TRBJ2-7; 12 bases agree with TRBD1. After removal of 2 bases from V and 5 bases from J, the junction contained 5 bases not matched to a gene. The germline gives CDR1 SGHNT, CDR2 YYREEE (reference sequence). The CDR3 has 15 residues. The CDR3 nucleotides read TGTGCCAGCAGCTTATCGGGACAGGGGGCAGACGAGCAGTACTTC. It yields the protein CASSLSGQGADEQYF.

The J gene is TRBJ2-7, the V gene TRBV9; TRBD2 matches 11 bases. Trimming at V came to 3 bases and at J to 3 bases, leaving 2 bases not matched to a gene. Germline V lookup: CDR1 SGDLS, CDR2 YYNGEE. The CDR3 is made up of 14 amino acids. CDR3 residues: CASSGGTSGYEQYF. DNA for the CDR3: TGTGCCAGCAGCGGGGGGACTAGCGGCTACGAGCAGTACTTC. Using reference TRBV9 and TRBJ2-7 for the parts outside the CDR3, the full variable domain is DSGVTQTPKHLITATGQRVTLRCSPRSGDLSVYWYQQSLDQGLQFLIQYYNGEERAKGNILERFSAQQFPDLHSELNLSSLELGDSALYFCASSGGTSGYEQYFGPGTRLTVT.

The rearrangement uses TRBV28 and TRBJ2-2; D not resolved. From germline, CDR1 is MDHEN and CDR2 SYDVKM. This CDR3 is 12 amino acids long. The V gene lost 6 bases and the J gene lost 7 bases, with 9 bases spanning the gap. The CDR3 loop is CASREAGGELFF. CDR3 in DNA: TGTGCCAGCAGAGAAGCTGGCGGGGAGCTGTTTTTT.

V usage is TRBV18 and J usage is TRBJ1-1, with TRBD1 matching over 10 bases. Unmatched junction bases numbered 5, after V lost 2 bases and J lost 2 bases. CDR1 KGHSH and CDR2 LQKENI come from the germline V gene. The CDR3 extends over 16 amino acids. The CDR3 reads CASSPKDRGGNTEAFF. CDR3 in DNA: TGTGCCAGCTCACCAAAGGACAGGGGGGGAAACACTGAAGCTTTCTTT.

The rearrangement links TRBV6-2 or TRBV6-3 to TRBJ2-1; no firm D call. Germline lookup yields CDR1 MNHEY and CDR2 SVGEGT. V was clipped by 0 bases and J by 0 bases, with 12 bases between them. The CDR3 extends over 17 amino acids. The CDR3 sequence: CASSYSITRSSYNEQFF. CDR3 DNA sequence: TGTGCCAGCAGTTACTCGATAACACGGAGCTCCTACAATGAGCAGTTCTTC.

V usage is TRBV28 and J usage is TRBJ2-7; TRBD1 agrees at 10 bases. Losses at the gene ends were 2 bases for V and 7 bases for J; bases not matched to a gene: 5. Germline CDR1 MDHEN, CDR2 SYDVKM. CDR3 size: 14 residues. DNA of the CDR3: TGTGCCAGCAGTTTACCTTCGGGACAGGGGGAGCAGTACTTC. Translating gives CASSLPSGQGEQYF.

This sequence joins TRBV15 and TRBJ2-3; 7 bases fit TRBD2. CDR1 and CDR2 (germline): LNHNV, YYDKDF (reference sequence). The CDR3 consists of 16 residues. Trimming removed 4 bases from V and 4 bases from J; junction bases left unmatched: 11. The CDR3 DNA reads TGTGCCACCAGCACCCCGCGGGGAGGGCCGGCAGATACGCAGTATTTT. Translating it yields CATSTPRGGPADTQYF.

This chain joins TRBV29-1 and TRBJ1-1; D gene uncertain. CDR1 is SQVTM and CDR2 is ANQGSEA in the germline V gene. This CDR3 has 13 amino acids. V was cut by 7 bases and J by 1 base, with 13 bases left in between. In DNA, the CDR3 is TGCAGCGCTATGGTCAGACAGAACACTGAAGCTTTCTTT. Amino acid sequence: CSAMVRQNTEAFF.

The chain employs TRBV5-1 and TRBJ2-3; TRBD2 agrees at 7 bases. J was trimmed by 1 base and V by 3 bases; bases with no gene match: 5. This CDR3 has 15 amino acids. Per the germline V gene, CDR1 is SGHRS and CDR2 is YFSETQ. CDR3 nucleotide sequence: TGCGCCAGCAGCTCCCAGCGGGGTCGCACAGATACGCAGTATTTT. Translation: CASSSQRGRTDTQYF. The full variable domain, rest sourced from reference TRBV5-1 and TRBJ2-3, is KAGVTQTPRYLIKTRGQQVTLSCSPISGHRSVSWYQQTPGQGLQFLFEYFSETQRNKGNFPGRFSGRQFSNSRSEMNVSTLELGDSALYLCASSSQRGRTDTQYFGPGTRLTVL.

This clone was found once. The chain employs TRBV5-4 and TRBJ2-2, with 7 bases fitting TRBD2. In germline, CDR1 is SGHNT, CDR2 YYREEE (reference sequence). V lost 2 bases, J lost 5 bases, and 3 bases stayed unmatched. CDR3 length: 14 residues. The CDR3 DNA reads TGTGCCAGCAGCTTTAACGGGGGGACCGGGGAGCTGTTTTTT. Translation: CASSFNGGTGELFF.

The rearrangement joins TRBV12-3 or TRBV12-4 to TRBJ1-5, with TRBD1 identical over 9 bases. This CDR3 comprises 13 residues. V was pared by 6 bases and J by 5 bases, with 2 bases of the junction left unmatched. The CDR3 DNA reads as TGTGCCAGCAGCCGGGACAGGGATCAGCCCCAGCATTTT. This translates into CASSRDRDQPQHF.

The gene calls are TRBV6-2 or TRBV6-3 and TRBJ2-7; maybe TRBD1 (5 bases). V was cut by 1 base and J by 0 bases, with 7 bases left in between. CDR1 is MNHEY, CDR2 SVGEGT, per germline. CDR3 length equals 14 residues. The CDR3 DNA reads as TGTGCCAGCAGTTACTGGGGCAACTCCTACGAGCAGTACTTC. The encoded protein is CASSYWGNSYEQYF.

V usage is TRBV11-2 and J usage is TRBJ2-1, with 9 bases lining up with TRBD2. Per germline, CDR1 SGHAT and CDR2 FQNNGV. V trimming: 7 bases; J trimming: 9 bases; junction bases outside the gene matches: 13. CDR3 size: 15 residues. The CDR3 protein is CASTSIAGGRSEQFF. The CDR3, as DNA: TGTGCCAGCACCTCAATCGCGGGGGGGCGGTCTGAGCAGTTCTTC.

The rearrangement uses TRBV3-1 (or the pseudogene TRBV3-2) and TRBJ2-7, with 8 bases identical to TRBD2. Germline CDR1 LGHDT, CDR2 YNNKEL (reference sequence). V was pared by 2 bases and J by 4 bases, with 4 bases of the junction left unmatched. The CDR3 has 14 residues. CDR3 region: CASSQSGGLYEQYF. The DNA for the CDR3 is TGTGCCAGCAGCCAAAGCGGGGGCCTATACGAGCAGTACTTC.

The chain is built from TRBV14 and TRBJ2-1; 7 bases map to TRBD2. This CDR3 comprises 20 residues. Germline lookup yields CDR1 SGHDN and CDR2 FVKESK. Germline trimming cut 0 bases from V and 0 bases from J; bases unmatched to any gene: 14. The CDR3 spells CASSQELNPPGGSSYNEQFF. DNA for the CDR3: TGTGCCAGCAGCCAAGAACTTAACCCCCCCGGCGGGAGCTCCTACAATGAGCAGTTCTTC.

The rearrangement uses TRBV5-1 and TRBJ1-5, with 7 nucleotides matching TRBD1. CDR3 size: 15 residues. CDR1 SGHRS and CDR2 YFSETQ come from the germline V gene. V dropped 0 bases and J dropped 2; count of bases not matched to a gene: 2. CDR3 loop: CASSLGQGGNQPQHF. CDR3 nucleotide sequence: TGCGCCAGCAGCTTGGGACAGGGTGGCAATCAGCCCCAGCATTTT.

The J gene is TRBJ2-1, the V gene TRBV7-2, with D maybe TRBD2 (5 bases). The CDR3 is 16 residues long. Trimming stripped 5 bases from V and 3 bases from J, with 17 bases between. Germline lookup yields CDR1 SGHTA and CDR2 FQGNSA. CDR3 residues: CASSITSPSSYNEQFF. CDR3 DNA sequence: TGTGCCAGCAGCATCACTTCTCCTAGCAGCTACAATGAGCAGTTCTTC.